The T cell receptor beta chain described here comes from a study of neurological immune-mediated disorders. Overall study results and limits: The highest TCR clonal expansion occurred in HTLV-1-associated myelopathy; multiple sclerosis fell below healthy controls. None of the CDR3 amino acid sequences found in expanded clones was shared across subjects. This suggests that the TCR-beta repertoires were private in all groups.

5'RACE generated cDNA with 10-nucleotide random UMIs. MiXCR was run by TCRdb on the 5' RACE reads, yielding one entry per CDR3 protein. The data hold under 70,000 distinct CDR3 sequences, with around 5.5% observed a single time. The CDR3 covers 15 residues. The V and J ends lost 3 bases and 1 base respectively, with 11 bases between them. With regard to this clonotype: Its antigen is undetermined.

The chain carries TRBV12-3 or TRBV12-4 and TRBJ2-3, with D possibly being TRBD1 (5 bases). This TCR came from a woman aged 25-40 years with multiple sclerosis. The sequencing sample was made of PBMCs. This chain's CDR3 is CASSLSQGGTDTQYF. CDR3 DNA: TGTGCCAGCAGTTTGTCGCAGGGTGGCACAGATACGCAGTATTTT.